These 16 T cell receptor beta chains originate from one sample sequenced in a study of beta chain features in type 1 diabetes. cDNA synthesis used the whole RNA isolate, giving expressed TCRB sequences. Clones were sequenced by immunoSEQ multiplex PCR, and TCRdb holds only the in-frame ones, with some missing. The sample has 450,000 to 550,000 clones, around 30% seen once. The sample comprised naive CD4+ T cells from blood. The receptors come from a man between 18 and 29 years old in good health.

The J gene is TRBJ2-7, the V gene TRBV5-1; no definite D call. The CDR3 runs to 11 residues. V gave up 0 bases and J gave up 7 bases, with 5 bases separating them. Germline V gene sequence: CDR1 SGHRS, CDR2 YFSETQ. CDR3 DNA sequence: TGCGCCAGCAGCTTGGCCGAGGAGCAGTACTTC. It translates to CASSLAEEQYF.

This clone was seen more than once but under ten times. This rearrangement joins TRBV5-1 to TRBJ2-3, with 13 bases fitting TRBD2. J lost 6 bases, V lost 4 bases, and 8 bases had no gene match. CDR3 size: 16 residues. From germline, CDR1 is SGHRS and CDR2 YFSETQ. CDR3 loop: CASSLGLAGVPDTQYF. The CDR3 nucleotides read TGCGCCAGCAGCCTAGGACTAGCGGGAGTCCCCGATACGCAGTATTTT.

The rearrangement links TRBV5-1 to TRBJ2-5; 7 nucleotides agree with TRBD1. The CDR3 runs 13 residues. Germline V lookup: CDR1 SGHRS, CDR2 YFSETQ. The V gene end was trimmed by 3 bases and the J gene end by 5 bases; junction bases not matched to a gene: 4. CDR3 amino acids: CASSSLRGETQYF. The CDR3 DNA sequence: TGCGCCAGCAGCTCCCTCAGGGGGGAGACCCAGTACTTC.

A few counts support this clone. This chain connects TRBV30 to TRBJ1-5; possibly TRBD1 for D (6 bases). The V end lost 7 bases, the J end lost 2 bases, and 12 bases lay between the germline ends. The CDR3 extends over 13 amino acids. CDR1 is GTSNPN and CDR2 is SVGIG in the germline V gene (reference sequence). The CDR3 DNA reads as TGTGCCTTCACCCACAGGGGCAATCAGCCCCAGCATTTT. Translation: CAFTHRGNQPQHF.

This clone was counted a few times. V and J are TRBV6-5 and TRBJ2-1, with 7 bases matching TRBD1. This CDR3 spans 14 amino acids. Germline CDR1 is MNHEY and CDR2 is SVGAGI. J gave up 10 bases and V 5 bases, and 11 bases lay outside the gene matches. The CDR3 DNA reads as TGTGCCAGCAGTACCGGGACAGCCCGAGGCGAGCAGTTCTTC. Protein product: CASSTGTARGEQFF.

This chain links TRBV19 with TRBJ2-1; D may be TRBD1 (6 bases). Trimming shortened V by 4 bases and J by 5 bases, and 9 bases separated the two germline ends. CDR1 LNHDA and CDR2 SQIVND come from the germline V gene (reference sequence). The CDR3 sequence is 13 residues long. As DNA, the CDR3 is TGTGCCAGTAGTACGACAGGTCACAATGAGCAGTTCTTC. It codes for CASSTTGHNEQFF. Supplemented by reference TRBV19 and TRBJ2-1, the full variable domain reads DGGITQSPKYLFRKEGQNVTLSCEQNLNHDAMYWYRQDPGQGLRLIYYSQIVNDFQKGDIAEGYSVSREKKESFPLTVTSAQKNPTAFYLCASSTTGHNEQFFGPGTRLTVL.

This clone was counted between two and nine times. The chain combines TRBV30 with TRBJ2-3; TRBD2 matches 12 bases. The J segment lost 2 bases and the V segment lost 6 bases, leaving 6 bases of the junction unmatched. Per the germline V gene, CDR1 is GTSNPN and CDR2 is SVGIG (reference sequence). This CDR3 has 15 residues. The CDR3 DNA sequence: TGTGCCTGCCGGACTAGCGGGACACCCACAGATACGCAGTATTTT. Encoded protein: CACRTSGTPTDTQYF.

In the case of this clone: The identical CDR3 is also encoded by other nucleotide sequences in the sample. This sequence joins TRBV9 and TRBJ2-7; D uncertain. The CDR3 runs 14 residues. Germline V lookup: CDR1 SGDLS, CDR2 YYNGEE. The germline V and J ends were trimmed by 2 bases and 3 bases, with 12 bases remaining between them. For the CDR3, the DNA is TGTGCCAGCAGCGTCGCTCCGATGAGCTACGAGCAGTACTTC. Protein: CASSVAPMSYEQYF.

This clone was counted a few times. The gene calls are TRBV5-4 and TRBJ2-1, with 10 bases identical to TRBD2. CDR1 and CDR2 from the germline V gene are SGHNT and YYREEE (reference sequence). V trimming: 0 bases; J trimming: 9 bases; junction bases outside the gene matches: 6. This CDR3 contains 15 residues. The CDR3 nucleotides read TGTGCCAGCAGCTTGGATGCTAGCGGGAGTGTTGAGCAGTTCTTC. Encoded protein: CASSLDASGSVEQFF. The full variable domain, its missing parts supplied by reference TRBV5-4 and TRBJ2-1, is ETGVTQSPTHLIKTRGQQVTLRCSSQSGHNTVSWYQQALGQGPQFIFQYYREEENGRGNFPPRFSGLQFPNYSSELNVNALELDDSALYLCASSLDASGSVEQFFGPGTRLTVL.

The chain combines TRBV4-3 with TRBJ1-5; D is ambiguous. Germline V gene lookup returns CDR1 LGHNA and CDR2 YSLEER. The CDR3 totals 13 residues. V was shortened by 0 bases and J by 6 bases, with 6 bases between the two germline ends. CDR3 nucleotides: TGCGCCAGCAGCCAAGATACTAGTCAGCCCCAGCATTTT. Its translation is CASSQDTSQPQHF.

The gene calls are TRBV10-3 and TRBJ2-3, with 9 bases identical to TRBD2. The V gene's germline CDR1 is ENHRY and CDR2 SYGVKD. V shed 2 bases, J shed 2 bases, and the junction held 2 bases outside the gene matches. The CDR3 is made up of 15 amino acids. Written as DNA, the CDR3 is TGTGCCATCAGTGAGCTAGCGGGGTTCACAGATACGCAGTATTTT. Translation: CAISELAGFTDTQYF.

This clone turned up a few times. This chain links TRBV30 with TRBJ1-2; tentatively, D is TRBD1 (5 bases). V lost 0 bases, J lost 4 bases, and 15 bases lay in between. Germline CDR1 reads GTSNPN; CDR2 reads SVGIG (reference sequence). CDR3 length: 15 residues. CDR3 sequence reads: CAWSVRRETSYGYTF. CDR3 DNA: TGTGCCTGGAGTGTACGCAGGGAGACCTCCTATGGCTACACCTTC.

There are a few counts of this clone. V is TRBV30 and J is TRBJ1-1; D not resolved. The V end lost 1 base, the J end lost 7 bases, and 4 bases lay between the germline ends. This CDR3 has 10 residues. Germline V gene lookup returns CDR1 GTSNPN and CDR2 SVGIG (reference sequence). The CDR3 DNA reads as TGTGCCTGGAGTGGGAGTGAAGCTTTCTTT. Translating gives CAWSGSEAFF.

The V gene is TRBV9, the J gene TRBJ2-7; 10 positions match TRBD2. Trimming cost V 4 bases and J 2 bases; bases outside gene matches: 6. The CDR3 is 15 amino acids. CDR1 is SGDLS and CDR2 is YYNGEE in the germline V gene. For the CDR3, the DNA is TGTGCCAGCAGCCCGTGGACTAGCGGTCCCTACGAGCAGTACTTC. It yields the protein CASSPWTSGPYEQYF.

The chain recombines TRBV2 with TRBJ2-3; no reliable D call. The V gene's germline CDR1 is SNHLY and CDR2 FYNNEI. The V end lost 1 base, the J end lost 4 bases, and 9 bases lay between the germline ends. The CDR3 is 14 residues long. CDR3 nucleotide sequence: TGTGCCAGCAGTGAAGGACATCGCGCAGATACGCAGTATTTT. It translates to CASSEGHRADTQYF.

The V gene is TRBV7-2, the J gene TRBJ2-7; D is uncertain. V shed 1 base and J shed 6 bases, with 16 bases lying between them. The germline CDR1 and CDR2 sequences are SGHTA and FQGNSA. The CDR3 has 15 residues. CDR3 nucleotides: TGTGCCAGCAGCTTAGGGACCGCAGTAGTCGGCGAGCAGTACTTC. Translation: CASSLGTAVVGEQYF.